The 24 T cell receptor beta chains in this list originate from one sample, sequenced in a study of read filtering for tumor transcriptome and immune sequencing. The library was built from 400 ng RNA with molecular barcoded adaptors for alpha/delta and beta/gamma chains. From the reads, TCRdb called clonotypes with MiXCR, one entry per CDR3 protein. The sample lists approximately 58,000 distinct CDR3 sequences; 20% to 25% were seen once. Material for sequencing was a population of CD138-negative cells sorted from bone marrow. The receptors come from a donor aged 40 or older with multiple myeloma.

The rearrangement uses TRBV12-3 or TRBV12-4 and TRBJ1-5; TRBD1 is a possible D gene (5 bases). Trimming pared 6 bases from V and 4 bases from J, leaving 13 bases between. CDR3 size: 14 residues. The CDR3 protein is CASSTRDVNQPQHF. CDR3 nucleotide sequence: TGTGCCAGCAGCACGCGGGACGTAAATCAGCCCCAGCATTTT.

This clonotype was counted between two and nine times. V gene TRBV20-1 combines with J gene TRBJ1-1; 12 nucleotides align to TRBD1. V was pared by 6 bases and J by 4 bases, with 9 bases of the junction left unmatched. This CDR3 is built from 15 residues. Germline CDR1 reads DFQATT; CDR2 reads SNEGSKA (reference sequence). CDR3 residues: CSAIPGQGAITEAFF. The CDR3 DNA reads as TGCAGTGCGATCCCGGGACAGGGGGCGATCACTGAAGCTTTCTTT.

This clonotype was found many times. This rearrangement joins TRBV6-1 to TRBJ2-6; D is perhaps TRBD1 (6 bases). V lost 5 bases, J lost 0 bases, and 14 bases lay in between. Per germline, CDR1 MNHNS and CDR2 SASEGT. The CDR3 has 17 amino acids. This chain's CDR3 is CASSPGDVNSGANVLTF. The CDR3 region has the DNA TGTGCCAGCAGTCCAGGGGACGTCAACTCTGGGGCCAACGTCCTGACTTTC.

This chain uses TRBV10-3 with TRBJ1-1; maybe TRBD1 (5 bases). Per the germline V gene, CDR1 is ENHRY and CDR2 is SYGVKD. Trimming took 6 bases from V and 0 from J, leaving 17 bases between them. This CDR3 is built from 16 residues. DNA for the CDR3: TGTGCCATCAGCCCTCGGTCAGGGACCATGAACACTGAAGCTTTCTTT. Translated: CAISPRSGTMNTEAFF.

In this sample, this clonotype turned up many times. The V and J genes are TRBV6-4 and TRBJ2-1; D is undetermined. CDR1 is MRHNA and CDR2 is SNTAGT in the germline V gene. The CDR3 is made up of 11 amino acids. V dropped 8 bases and J dropped 8 bases, with 10 bases sitting between them. The CDR3 nucleotides read TGTGCCAGCGGACCATGGGATGAGCAGTTCTTC. Translation gives CASGPWDEQFF.

This clonotype was seen at least ten times. The chain uses TRBV29-1 and TRBJ1-1; D is uncertain. The CDR3 is 14 residues long. Trimming removed 2 bases at V and 1 base at J, with 11 bases between. Germline V gene data show CDR1 as SQVTM and CDR2 as ANQGSEA. The CDR3 sequence: CSVENELGNTEAFF. The CDR3 DNA is TGCAGCGTTGAAAACGAGTTGGGGAACACTGAAGCTTTCTTT.

This clonotype was counted once. Since a much larger clone is just one base distant, this may be a read error. The genes are TRBV6-5 and TRBJ2-1; D may be TRBD1 or TRBD2 (5 bases each). This CDR3 has 17 amino acids. Germline V gives CDR1 MNHEY, CDR2 SVGAGI. The CDR3 nucleotides read TGTGCCAGCAGCCATGCTTCGGTGGGGGAGTCGGTTAATGAGCATTTCTTC. Its translation is CASSHASVGESVNEHFF.

This clonotype appeared many times. The chain combines TRBV20-1 with TRBJ2-1; 10 bases map to TRBD1. The V gene end was trimmed by 7 bases and the J gene end by 1 base; junction bases not matched to a gene: 4. This CDR3 is built from 14 residues. Germline V gene sequence: CDR1 DFQATT, CDR2 SNEGSKA (reference sequence). Written as DNA, the CDR3 is TGCAGTGGCCCGGGACAGGGGTCCTACAATGAGCAGTTCTTC. It translates to CSGPGQGSYNEQFF.

Judged by abundance, this clonotype is medium-sized (0.01 to 0.1%). A junction boundary mismatches the germline segment, possibly from a read error. V and J are TRBV12-5 and TRBJ2-1, with 9 nucleotides matching TRBD1. Germline lookup yields CDR1 LGHNT and CDR2 FRNRAP. The CDR3 is 14 residues long. Here the CDR3 DNA reads TGTGCTAGTGGCTTGGACAGGGGCTACAATGAGCAGTTCTTC. Translation gives CASGLDRGYNEQFF. Combining the CDR3 with reference TRBV12-5 and TRBJ2-1 gives the whole variable domain DARVTQTPRHKVTEMGQEVTMRCQPILGHNTVFWYRQTMMQGLELLAYFRNRAPLDDSGMPKDRFSAEMPDATLATLKIQPSEPRDSAVYFCASGLDRGYNEQFFGPGTRLTVL.

The table lists this clonotype with a few counts. This sequence joins TRBV10-3 and TRBJ2-2; D call uncertain. Germline CDR1 reads ENHRY; CDR2 reads SYGVKD. The CDR3 spans 16 residues. Trimming left V 0 bases short and J 9 bases short, with 17 bases between. CDR3 loop: CAISESAPGDTRELFF. CDR3 sequence (DNA): TGTGCCATCAGTGAGTCTGCTCCCGGCGATACCAGGGAGCTGTTTTTT.

Many counts were recorded for this clonotype. This chain uses TRBV28 with TRBJ2-1; TRBD2 matches 12 bases. Unmatched junction bases numbered 8, after V lost 4 bases and J lost 7 bases. The CDR3 consists of 16 residues. Germline CDR1 reads MDHEN; CDR2 reads SYDVKM. The CDR3 coding sequence is TGTGCCAGCAGTTCTTCTAGCGGGAGGGCGGGGAATGAGCAGTTCTTC. It encodes CASSSSSGRAGNEQFF. Looking up the rest from reference TRBV28 and TRBJ2-1 gives the full variable domain: DVKVTQSSRYLVKRTGEKVFLECVQDMDHENMFWYRQDPGLGLRLIYFSYDVKMKEKGDIPEGYSVSREKKERFSLILESASTNQTSMYLCASSSSSGRAGNEQFFGPGTRLTVL.

This clonotype was seen ten or more times. The gene calls are TRBV27 and TRBJ1-1; no reliable D call. V shed 3 bases and J shed 0 bases, with 17 bases lying between them. CDR3 length equals 17 residues. Germline V gene data show CDR1 as MNHEY and CDR2 as SMNVEV (reference sequence). Here the CDR3 DNA reads TGTGCCAGCAGTTTCAGTTTTGAGTCTCCCTTGAACACTGAAGCTTTCTTT. Translating gives CASSFSFESPLNTEAFF.

This clonotype was seen ten or more times. The chain recombines TRBV13 with TRBJ2-3; TRBD1 matches at 7 bases. With V trimmed by 7 bases and J by 1 base, 5 bases remained unmatched. The CDR3 covers 14 residues. Germline values: CDR1 PRHDT, CDR2 FYEKMQ (reference sequence). The CDR3 coding sequence is TGTGCCAGCACCACAGGGGTCGGCACAGATACGCAGTATTTT. This translates into CASTTGVGTDTQYF.

This clonotype was seen many times. The V gene is TRBV4-2, the J gene TRBJ2-1; D is unresolved. This CDR3 comprises 17 residues. V was cut by 0 bases and J by 3 bases, with 15 bases left in between. The germline CDR1 and CDR2 sequences are LGHNA and YNFKEQ. CDR3 protein: CASSQDLPLVFYNEQFF. CDR3 DNA sequence: TGTGCCAGCAGCCAAGATCTCCCGCTAGTCTTCTACAATGAGCAGTTCTTC.

The table lists this clonotype with many counts. The chain combines TRBV20-1 with TRBJ2-7; no firm D call. Between the trimmed V and J ends, which lost 4 bases and 0 bases, there was a span of 4 bases. The CDR3 contains 11 residues. Per the germline V gene, CDR1 is DFQATT and CDR2 is SNEGSKA (reference sequence). CDR3 in DNA: TGCAGTGCTAAGGACTCCTACGAGCAGTACTTC. Its translation is CSAKDSYEQYF.

This clonotype was observed at least ten times. CDR3 in amino acids: CASSGTGRLGTEAFF. The DNA of the CDR3 is TGTGCCAGCAGCGGGACAGGGCGACTGGGCACTGAAGCTTTCTTT. V gene TRBV9 combines with J gene TRBJ1-1; 8 nucleotides match TRBD1. Germline values: CDR1 SGDLS, CDR2 YYNGEE. Trimming cost V 3 bases and J 4 bases; bases outside gene matches: 8. The CDR3 contains 15 residues.

There are many counts of this clonotype. The rearrangement joins TRBV18 to TRBJ2-3, with 7 positions matching TRBD1. The CDR3 is made up of 16 amino acids. J gave up 1 base and V 2 bases, and 6 bases lay outside the gene matches. The germline CDR1 and CDR2 sequences are KGHSH and LQKENI. The CDR3 protein is CASSPSTGERTDTQYF. CDR3 in DNA: TGTGCCAGCTCACCAAGCACAGGGGAACGCACAGATACGCAGTATTTT.

This clonotype was detected many times. The chain links TRBV14 to TRBJ1-2; weak D call: TRBD1 (5 bases). The germline CDR1 and CDR2 sequences are SGHDN and FVKESK. This CDR3 region has 16 residues. Trimming took 4 bases from V and 3 from J, leaving 18 bases between them. The CDR3 loop reads CASSRRASPTDYGYTF. The CDR3 nucleotides are TGTGCCAGCAGCCGCAGGGCCAGCCCGACGGACTATGGCTACACCTTC.

This clonotype showed up many times. The CDR3: CSARLTGGDQPQHF. The CDR3 coding sequence is TGCAGTGCTAGACTTACAGGGGGGGATCAGCCCCAGCATTTT. The genes are TRBV20-1 and TRBJ1-5; 8 nucleotides agree with TRBD1. This CDR3 region has 14 residues. Germline lookup yields CDR1 DFQATT and CDR2 SNEGSKA (reference sequence). Trimming cost V 2 bases and J 5 bases; bases outside gene matches: 5.

This clonotype was recorded at least ten times. J is TRBJ1-1 and V is TRBV11-2, with no clear D. Trimming pared 5 bases from V and 0 bases from J, leaving 7 bases between. Germline V gene sequence: CDR1 SGHAT, CDR2 FQNNGV. This CDR3 has 13 residues. This CDR3 reads CASSAGMNTEAFF. The CDR3 DNA follows: TGTGCCAGCAGCGCGGGGATGAACACTGAAGCTTTCTTT. The entire variable domain, with the rest obtained from reference TRBV11-2 and TRBJ1-1, is as follows: EAGVAQSPRYKIIEKRQSVAFWCNPISGHATLYWYQQILGQGPKLLIQFQNNGVVDDSQLPKDRFSAERLKGVDSTLKIQPAKLEDSAVYLCASSAGMNTEAFFGQGTRLTVV.

On this clonotype: Since the CDR3 does not end with the conserved phenylalanine or tryptophan, this likely comes from a read error. The DNA is left out, because the CDR3 cannot be placed on it with certainty; the CDR3 is given as TCRdb lists it. The chain links TRBV7-8 to TRBJ2-6; the table's D call of TRBD2 was not tested on the DNA. The CDR3 is 17 amino acids long, termini counted. The germline V gene has CDR1 SGHVS and CDR2 FQNEAQ. CDR3 in amino acids: CASSSASGSSGANVLTL.

This clonotype was counted at least ten times. J is TRBJ2-1 and V is TRBV5-1; 7 bases line up with TRBD1. This CDR3 contains 14 residues. V trimming: 6 bases; J trimming: 4 bases; junction bases outside the gene matches: 7. Germline-derived CDR1 and CDR2 are SGHRS and YFSETQ. The DNA for the CDR3 is TGCGCCAGCACTGCCTCAGGGGGATACAATGAGCAGTTCTTC. As protein: CASTASGGYNEQFF.

The chain uses TRBV5-1 and TRBJ2-5; D ambiguous. The CDR3 spans 15 residues. Germline V gene sequence: CDR1 SGHRS, CDR2 YFSETQ. The V end lost 0 bases, the J end lost 5 bases, and 14 bases lay between the germline ends. The DNA for the CDR3 is TGCGCCAGCAGCTTGGGGTTGCGACCCGAGGAGACCCAGTACTTC. It specifies CASSLGLRPEETQYF.

This clonotype was counted many times. This chain connects TRBV7-3 to TRBJ2-5; 10 bases align to TRBD2. Trimming removed 5 bases from V and 4 bases from J; junction bases left unmatched: 13. This CDR3 contains 17 residues. Per the germline V gene, CDR1 is SGHTA and CDR2 is FQGTGA. The CDR3 protein is CASSTRTSGGRGETQYF. The CDR3 bases are TGTGCCAGCAGCACCCGGACTAGCGGAGGGAGGGGAGAGACCCAGTACTTC. The whole variable domain, remainder taken from reference TRBV7-3 and TRBJ2-5, is GAGVSQTPSNKVTEKGKYVELRCDPISGHTALYWYRQSLGQGPEFLIYFQGTGAADDSGLPNDRFFAVRPEGSVSTLKIQRTERGDSAVYLCASSTRTSGGRGETQYFGPGTRLLVL.